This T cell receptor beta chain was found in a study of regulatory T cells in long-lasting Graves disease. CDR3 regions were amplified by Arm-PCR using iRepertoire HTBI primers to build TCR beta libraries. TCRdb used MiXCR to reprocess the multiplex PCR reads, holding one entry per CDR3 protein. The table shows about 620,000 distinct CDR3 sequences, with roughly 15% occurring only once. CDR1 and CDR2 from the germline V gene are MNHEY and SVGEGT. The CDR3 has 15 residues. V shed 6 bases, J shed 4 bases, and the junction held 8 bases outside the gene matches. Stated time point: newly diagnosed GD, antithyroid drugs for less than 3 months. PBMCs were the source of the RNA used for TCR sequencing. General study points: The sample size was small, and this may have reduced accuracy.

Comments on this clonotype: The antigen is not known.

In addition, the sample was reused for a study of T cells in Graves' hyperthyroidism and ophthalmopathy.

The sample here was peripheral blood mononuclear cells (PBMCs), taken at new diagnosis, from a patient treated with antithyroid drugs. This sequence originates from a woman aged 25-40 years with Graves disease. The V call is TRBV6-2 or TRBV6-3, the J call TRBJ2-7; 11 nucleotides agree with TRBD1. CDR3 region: CASRFGTGGPYEQYF. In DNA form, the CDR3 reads TGTGCCAGCAGGTTCGGGACAGGGGGACCATACGAGCAGTACTTC.